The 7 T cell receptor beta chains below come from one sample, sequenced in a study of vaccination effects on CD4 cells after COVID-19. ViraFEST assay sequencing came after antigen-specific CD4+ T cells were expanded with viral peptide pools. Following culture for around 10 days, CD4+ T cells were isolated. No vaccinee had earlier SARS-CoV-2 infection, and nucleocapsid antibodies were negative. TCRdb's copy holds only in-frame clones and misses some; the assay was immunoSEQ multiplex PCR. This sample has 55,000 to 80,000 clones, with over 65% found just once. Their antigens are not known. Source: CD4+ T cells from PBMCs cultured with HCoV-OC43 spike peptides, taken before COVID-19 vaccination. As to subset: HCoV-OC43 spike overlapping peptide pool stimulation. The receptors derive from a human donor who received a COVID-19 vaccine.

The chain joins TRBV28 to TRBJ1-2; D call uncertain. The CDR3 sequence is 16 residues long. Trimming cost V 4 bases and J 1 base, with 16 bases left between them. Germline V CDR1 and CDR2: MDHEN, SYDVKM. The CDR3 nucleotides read TGTGCCAGCAGTTCCGTAACGGGGAAGGATAACTATGGCTACACCTTC. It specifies CASSSVTGKDNYGYTF.

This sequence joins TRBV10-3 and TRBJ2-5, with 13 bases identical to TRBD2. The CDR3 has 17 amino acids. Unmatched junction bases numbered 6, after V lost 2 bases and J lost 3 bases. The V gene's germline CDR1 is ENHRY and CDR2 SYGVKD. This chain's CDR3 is CAISEGKTSGGEETQYF. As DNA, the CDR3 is TGTGCCATCAGTGAGGGTAAAACTAGCGGGGGGGAAGAGACCCAGTACTTC.

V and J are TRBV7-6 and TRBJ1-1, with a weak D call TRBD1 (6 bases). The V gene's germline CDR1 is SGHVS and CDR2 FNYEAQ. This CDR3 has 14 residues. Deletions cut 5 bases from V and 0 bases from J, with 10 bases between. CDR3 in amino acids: CASSRGQLNTEAFF. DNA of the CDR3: TGTGCCAGCAGCCGTGGACAGCTGAACACTGAAGCTTTCTTT.

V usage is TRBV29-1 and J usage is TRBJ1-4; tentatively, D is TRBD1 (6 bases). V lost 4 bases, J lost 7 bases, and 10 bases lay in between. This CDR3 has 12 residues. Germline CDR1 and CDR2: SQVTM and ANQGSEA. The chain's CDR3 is CSVVSGAEKLFF. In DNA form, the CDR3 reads TGCAGCGTTGTATCAGGGGCTGAAAAACTGTTTTTT.

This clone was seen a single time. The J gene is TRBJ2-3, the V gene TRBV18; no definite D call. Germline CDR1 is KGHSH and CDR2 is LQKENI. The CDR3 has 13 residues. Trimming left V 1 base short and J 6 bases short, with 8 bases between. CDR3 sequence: CASSPLRTDTQYF. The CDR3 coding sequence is TGTGCCAGCTCACCACTTCGGACGGATACGCAGTATTTT.

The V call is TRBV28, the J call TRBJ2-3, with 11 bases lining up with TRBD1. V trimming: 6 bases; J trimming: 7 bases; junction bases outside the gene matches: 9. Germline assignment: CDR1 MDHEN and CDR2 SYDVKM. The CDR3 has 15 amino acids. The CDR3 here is CASRRRDRGTYTQYF. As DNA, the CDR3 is TGTGCCAGCAGAAGAAGGGACAGGGGGACGTATACGCAGTATTTT.

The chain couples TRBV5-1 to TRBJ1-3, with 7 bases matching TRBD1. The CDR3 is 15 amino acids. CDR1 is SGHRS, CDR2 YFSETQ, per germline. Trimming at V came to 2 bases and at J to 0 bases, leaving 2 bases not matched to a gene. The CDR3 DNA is TGCGCCAGCAGCTTCCAGGGGGGCTCTGGAAACACCATATATTTT. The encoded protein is CASSFQGGSGNTIYF.